Listed below are T cell receptor beta chains from one sample, sequenced in a study of blood T cells in healthy people across ages. TCRdb re-called the 5' RACE reads with MiXCR, one entry per CDR3 protein. The sample includes about 1.5 million distinct CDR3 sequences, approximately 40% of them seen just once. Sequencing was done on a sample of blood. The receptors were gathered from a woman between 18 and 29 years old in good health. Both conserved end residues are part of each CDR3. D genes are given only for firm matches. Rows may omit the clone size; those that give it use once, few, many or a size class.

clone_size	j_call	v_call	d_call	cdr3_aa	cdr3_nt
.	TRBJ2-4	TRBV4-1	TRBD2	CASSQGTSGTVAKNIQYF	TGCGCCAGCAGCCAGGGGACTAGCGGGACGGTAGCCAAAAACATTCAGTACTTC
.	TRBJ2-5	TRBV7-2	TRBD1	CASSLYRDRVGQETQYF	TGTGCCAGCAGCCTCTATCGGGACAGGGTCGGCCAAGAGACCCAGTACTTC
once	TRBJ1-2	TRBV7-2	.	CASSRDVGAQIGYTF	TGTGCCAGTAGCCGCGATGTGGGGGCGCAGATTGGCTACACCTTC
.	TRBJ2-5	TRBV24-1	TRBD1	CATSDPQTGDNEQYF	TGTGCCACCAGTGATCCACAGACAGGGGACAATGAGCAGTACTTC
.	TRBJ1-4	TRBV2	.	CASSEARYGGSEKLFF	TGTGCCAGCAGTGAAGCTCGATATGGGGGAAGTGAAAAACTGTTTTTT
many	TRBJ2-6	TRBV29-1	.	CSVESTVFSGANVLTF	TGCAGCGTTGAGTCGACAGTCTTCTCTGGGGCCAACGTCCTGACTTTC
.	TRBJ2-1	TRBV20-1	.	CSARGAGLNEQFF	TGCAGTGCTAGAGGCGCGGGGTTGAATGAGCAGTTCTTC
.	TRBJ1-2	TRBV9	TRBD1	CASSVEGGANYGYTF	TGTGCCAGCAGCGTAGAAGGGGGCGCCAACTATGGCTACACCTTC
few	TRBJ1-5	TRBV6-1	.	CASSRQGPANQPQHF	TGTGCCAGCAGTCGTCAGGGCCCCGCCAATCAGCCCCAGCATTTT
few	TRBJ1-6	TRBV20-1	.	CSAIQSYNSPLHF	TGCAGTGCTATACAGAGCTATAATTCACCCCTCCACTTT
.	TRBJ1-1	TRBV28	TRBD1	CASRGDRLNTEAFF	TGTGCCAGCAGGGGGGACAGACTGAACACTGAAGCTTTCTTT
.	TRBJ2-1	TRBV18	TRBD1	CASSSGTGALGERFF	TGTGCCAGCTCGTCCGGGACAGGGGCCTTAGGAGAGCGGTTCTTC
.	TRBJ2-3	TRBV13	.	CASSPYLVGGADTQYF	TGTGCCAGCAGCCCTTATCTAGTGGGAGGCGCAGATACGCAGTATTTT
few	TRBJ1-6	TRBV20-1	.	CSAKGLNSPLHF	TGCAGTGCTAAAGGACTAAACTCACCCCTCCACTTT
.	TRBJ2-7	TRBV28	TRBD1	CASSPQGVREQYF	TGTGCCAGCAGTCCACAGGGGGTCAGGGAGCAGTACTTC
.	TRBJ1-1	TRBV5-1	.	CASSLDPRGAPNTEAFF	TGCGCCAGCAGCTTGGACCCCAGGGGAGCCCCGAACACTGAAGCTTTCTTT
few	TRBJ2-1	TRBV2	TRBD1	CASDRAFDEQFF	TGTGCCAGCGACAGGGCGTTCGATGAGCAGTTCTTC
few	TRBJ1-4	TRBV9	.	CASSVAGGANEKLFF	TGTGCCAGCAGCGTAGCGGGGGGCGCCAATGAAAAACTGTTTTTT
.	TRBJ2-3	TRBV12-5	.	CASGPHRAGDTQYF	TGTGCTAGTGGCCCCCACAGGGCCGGGGATACGCAGTATTTT
.	TRBJ1-1	TRBV20-1	TRBD1	CSARKTGVNTEAFF	TGCAGTGCTAGGAAGACAGGGGTGAACACTGAAGCTTTCTTT
.	TRBJ1-2	TRBV30	TRBD1	CAWSVEGANGYTF	TGTGCCTGGAGTGTAGAGGGGGCTAATGGCTACACCTTC
.	TRBJ2-3	TRBV6-2/TRBV6-3	TRBD2	CASSTLQEIAGNQYF	TGTGCCAGCAGTACCCTTCAGGAAATAGCGGGGAACCAGTATTTT
.	TRBJ2-1	TRBV7-2	TRBD2	CASSLVAGVRNEQFF	TGTGCCAGCAGCTTAGTAGCGGGAGTCAGAAATGAGCAGTTCTTC
.	TRBJ2-5	TRBV5-1	TRBD1	CASSLGTGGGQETQYF	TGCGCCAGCAGCCTGGGGACAGGGGGAGGCCAAGAGACCCAGTACTTC
.	TRBJ2-2	TRBV7-2	TRBD2	CASSSWGSGGNTGELFF	TGTGCCAGCAGCTCATGGGGTAGCGGGGGAAACACCGGGGAGCTGTTTTTT
.	TRBJ2-2	TRBV9	TRBD2	CASSDDSGRGTGELFF	TGTGCCAGCAGCGACGATAGCGGGAGGGGCACCGGGGAGCTGTTTTTT
.	TRBJ2-7	TRBV4-1	TRBD2	CASSSGVHYEQYF	TGCGCCAGCAGTAGCGGGGTCCACTACGAGCAGTACTTC
few	TRBJ2-7	TRBV6-5	.	CASSYSGRDEQYF	TGTGCCAGCAGTTACTCGGGTCGGGACGAGCAGTACTTC
.	TRBJ2-7	TRBV4-1	TRBD2	CASSQGVLADSLREQYF	TGCGCCAGCAGCCAGGGGGTGCTAGCGGATTCCCTTCGCGAGCAGTACTTC
.	TRBJ1-2	TRBV3-1	.	CASSQEASGTYGYTF	TGTGCCAGCAGCCAAGAGGCGTCAGGGACCTATGGCTACACCTTC
few	TRBJ2-5	TRBV4-2	TRBD2	CASSQPLTSGRQSEQYF	TGTGCCAGCAGCCAACCTCTGACTAGCGGGAGACAGTCTGAGCAGTACTTC
.	TRBJ1-4	TRBV15	.	CATSRGIQDEKLFF	TGTGCCACCAGCAGAGGAATACAGGATGAAAAACTGTTTTTT
.	TRBJ1-2	TRBV7-9	.	CASSPPAEYGYTF	TGTGCCAGCAGCCCACCAGCCGAATATGGCTACACCTTC
.	TRBJ2-7	TRBV7-6	TRBD2	CASSRLLADEQYF	TGTGCCAGCAGCCGTCTACTAGCGGACGAGCAGTACTTC
few	TRBJ2-1	TRBV7-9	.	CASSLLSGPHNEQFF	TGTGCCAGCAGCCTGCTCAGCGGGCCTCACAATGAGCAGTTCTTC
few	TRBJ2-7	TRBV2	TRBD2	CASSTGRFSEQYF	TGTGCCAGCAGCACCGGGAGGTTCTCCGAGCAGTACTTC
.	TRBJ2-1	TRBV5-1	TRBD2	CASSSPGLAGGVGNNEQFF	TGCGCCAGCAGCAGCCCGGGACTAGCGGGAGGGGTTGGTAACAATGAGCAGTTCTTC
.	TRBJ2-3	TRBV20-1	TRBD2	CSAELAGGSDTQYF	TGCAGTGCTGAGCTAGCGGGGGGCTCAGATACGCAGTATTTT
.	TRBJ2-1	TRBV3-1	TRBD2	CASSRTSGGLDEQFF	TGTGCCAGCAGCCGGACTAGCGGGGGGCTGGATGAGCAGTTCTTC
few	TRBJ1-1	TRBV20-1	TRBD1	CSAPPGDRNTEAFF	TGCAGTGCCCCTCCGGGGGACAGGAACACTGAAGCTTTCTTT
few	TRBJ2-7	TRBV10-3	.	CAISDGQDAPYEQYF	TGTGCCATCAGTGATGGGCAGGATGCCCCCTACGAGCAGTACTTC
.	TRBJ2-1	TRBV6-6	.	CASQPLGGVPYNEQFF	TGTGCCAGCCAGCCCTTGGGGGGAGTCCCCTACAATGAGCAGTTCTTC
.	TRBJ2-7	TRBV11-2	TRBD2	CASSSHPFLAGDNEVGYEQYF	TGTGCCAGCAGCTCCCATCCCTTTCTAGCGGGAGACAACGAGGTGGGCTACGAGCAGTACTTC
few	TRBJ2-7	TRBV5-1	TRBD2	CASSSNPGLNYEQYF	TGCGCCAGCAGCAGCAATCCGGGACTAAACTACGAGCAGTACTTC
.	TRBJ2-3	TRBV20-1	.	CSARVLGTDTQYF	TGCAGTGCTAGAGTACTAGGCACAGATACGCAGTATTTT
few	TRBJ2-2	TRBV28	TRBD1	CASSLTGGTGELFF	TGTGCCAGCAGTTTAACAGGGGGCACCGGGGAGCTGTTTTTT
.	TRBJ1-2	TRBV6-5	TRBD1	CASSYHSAGQGNYGYTF	TGTGCCAGCAGTTACCATTCGGCGGGACAGGGGAACTATGGCTACACCTTC
few	TRBJ1-4	TRBV27	TRBD1	CASSRDRGSEKLFF	TGTGCCAGCAGCCGGGACAGGGGGAGCGAAAAACTGTTTTTT
.	TRBJ2-3	TRBV10-3	TRBD2	CAISEYLFRLAASTDTQYF	TGTGCCATCAGTGAGTACCTTTTTCGACTAGCGGCTAGCACAGATACGCAGTATTTT
.	TRBJ2-1	TRBV25-1	TRBD2	CASSEGVAGGYEQFF	TGTGCCAGCAGTGAAGGAGTAGCGGGTGGCTATGAGCAGTTCTTC
few	TRBJ2-3	TRBV21-1	.	CASFPSTDTQYF	TGTGCCAGCTTTCCCAGCACAGATACGCAGTATTTT
few	TRBJ1-5	TRBV12-3/TRBV12-4	TRBD1	CASSRTGGAGQPQHF	TGTGCCAGCAGCCGGACAGGGGGCGCAGGTCAGCCCCAGCATTTT
few	TRBJ1-2	TRBV15	.	CATSDDYGYTF	TGTGCCACTTCGGACGACTATGGCTACACCTTC
.	TRBJ2-1	TRBV20-1	.	CSASFASPYNEQFF	TGCAGTGCTAGTTTCGCATCACCCTACAATGAGCAGTTCTTC
.	TRBJ2-1	TRBV11-3	TRBD2	CASSSSSGDEQFF	TGTGCCAGCAGCTCCTCCAGCGGGGATGAGCAGTTCTTC
.	TRBJ2-7	TRBV6-5	.	CASWGPSYEQYF	TGTGCCTCGTGGGGGCCCAGCTACGAGCAGTACTTC
many	TRBJ2-1	TRBV5-1	.	CASSPPPYNEQFF	TGCGCCAGCAGCCCTCCACCCTACAATGAGCAGTTCTTC